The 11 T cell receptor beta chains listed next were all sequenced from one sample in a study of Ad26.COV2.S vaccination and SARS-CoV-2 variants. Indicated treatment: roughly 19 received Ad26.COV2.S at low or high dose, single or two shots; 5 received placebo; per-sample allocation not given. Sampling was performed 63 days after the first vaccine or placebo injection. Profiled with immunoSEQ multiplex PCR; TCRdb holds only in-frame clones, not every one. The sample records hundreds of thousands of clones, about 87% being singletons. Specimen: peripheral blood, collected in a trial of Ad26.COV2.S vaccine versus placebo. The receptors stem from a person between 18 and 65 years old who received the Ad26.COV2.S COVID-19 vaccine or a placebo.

CDR3 in amino acids: CASSLEAGINYGYTF. CDR3 sequence (DNA): TGTGCCAGCAGCTTAGAGGCAGGGATCAACTATGGCTACACCTTC. The V call is TRBV11-2, the J call TRBJ1-2, with a possible D match to TRBD1 (5 bases). V lost 0 bases to trimming and J lost 2 bases, with 10 bases between them. The germline CDR1 and CDR2 sequences are SGHAT and FQNNGV. The CDR3 covers 15 residues.

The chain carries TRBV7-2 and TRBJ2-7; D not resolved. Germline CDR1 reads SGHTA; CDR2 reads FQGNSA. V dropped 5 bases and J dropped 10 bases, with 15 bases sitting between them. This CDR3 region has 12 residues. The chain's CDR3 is CASSAAGRLQYF. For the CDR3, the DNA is TGTGCCAGCAGCGCCGCTGGGCGGTTACAGTACTTC. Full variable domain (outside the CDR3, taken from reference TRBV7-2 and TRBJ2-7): GAGVSQSPSNKVTEKGKDVELRCDPISGHTALYWYRQSLGQGLEFLIYFQGNSAPDKSGLPSDRFSAERTGGSVSTLTIQRTQQEDSAVYLCASSAAGRLQYFGPGTRLTVT.

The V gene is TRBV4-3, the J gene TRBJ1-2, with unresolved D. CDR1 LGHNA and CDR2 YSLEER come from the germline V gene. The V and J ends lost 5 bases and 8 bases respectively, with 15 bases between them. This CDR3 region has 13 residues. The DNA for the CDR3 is TGCGCCAGCAGCTCAGGACCTGGAGACGGCTACACCTTC. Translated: CASSSGPGDGYTF.

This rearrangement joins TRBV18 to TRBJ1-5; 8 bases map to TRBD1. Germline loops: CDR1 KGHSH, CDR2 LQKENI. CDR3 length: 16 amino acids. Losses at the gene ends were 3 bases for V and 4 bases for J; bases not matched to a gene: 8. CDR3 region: CASSPTGGQQNQPQHF. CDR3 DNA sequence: TGTGCCAGCTCACCTACAGGGGGACAGCAGAATCAGCCCCAGCATTTT. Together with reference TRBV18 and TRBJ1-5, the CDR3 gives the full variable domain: NAGVMQNPRHLVRRRGQEARLRCSPMKGHSHVYWYRQLPEEGLKFMVYLQKENIIDESGMPKERFSAEFPKEGPSILRIQQVVRGDSAAYFCASSPTGGQQNQPQHFGDGTRLSIL.

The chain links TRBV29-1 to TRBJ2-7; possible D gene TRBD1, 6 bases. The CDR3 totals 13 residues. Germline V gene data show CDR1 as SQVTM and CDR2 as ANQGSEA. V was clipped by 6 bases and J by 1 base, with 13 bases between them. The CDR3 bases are TGCAGCGTCCGGACAGTTGGTTCCTACGAGCAGTACTTC. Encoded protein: CSVRTVGSYEQYF.

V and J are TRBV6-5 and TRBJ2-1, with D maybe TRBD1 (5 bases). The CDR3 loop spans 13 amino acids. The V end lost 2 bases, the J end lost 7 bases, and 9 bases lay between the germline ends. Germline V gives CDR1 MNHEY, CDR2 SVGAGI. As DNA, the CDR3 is TGTGCCAGCAGTTACATAAGGGGTAATGAGCAGTTCTTC. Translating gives CASSYIRGNEQFF.

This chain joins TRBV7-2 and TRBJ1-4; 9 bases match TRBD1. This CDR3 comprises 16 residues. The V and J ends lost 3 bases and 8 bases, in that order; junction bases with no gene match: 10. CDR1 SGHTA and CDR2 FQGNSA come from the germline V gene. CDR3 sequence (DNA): TGTGCCAGCAGCTTCGTTCGGACAGGGGAAGGCGAAAAACTGTTTTTT. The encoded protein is CASSFVRTGEGEKLFF.

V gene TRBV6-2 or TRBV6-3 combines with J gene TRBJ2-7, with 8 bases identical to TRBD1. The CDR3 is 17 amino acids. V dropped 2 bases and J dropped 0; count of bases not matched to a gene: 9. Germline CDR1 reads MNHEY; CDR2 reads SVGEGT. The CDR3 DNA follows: TGTGCCAGCAGTTACCCTGACAGGGGTCGCCTCTCCTACGAGCAGTACTTC. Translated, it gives CASSYPDRGRLSYEQYF.

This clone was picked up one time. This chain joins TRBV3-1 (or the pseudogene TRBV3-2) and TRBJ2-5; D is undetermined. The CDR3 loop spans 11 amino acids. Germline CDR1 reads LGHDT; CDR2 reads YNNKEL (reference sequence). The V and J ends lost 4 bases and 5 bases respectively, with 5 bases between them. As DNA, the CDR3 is TGTGCCAGCAGCCTAGAGGAGACCCAGTACTTC. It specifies CASSLEETQYF.

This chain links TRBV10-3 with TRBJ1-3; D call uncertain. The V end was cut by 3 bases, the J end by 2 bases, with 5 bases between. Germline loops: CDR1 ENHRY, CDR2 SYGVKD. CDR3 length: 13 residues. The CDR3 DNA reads TGTGCCATCAGTGACGGGACTGGAAACACCATATATTTT. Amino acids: CAISDGTGNTIYF.

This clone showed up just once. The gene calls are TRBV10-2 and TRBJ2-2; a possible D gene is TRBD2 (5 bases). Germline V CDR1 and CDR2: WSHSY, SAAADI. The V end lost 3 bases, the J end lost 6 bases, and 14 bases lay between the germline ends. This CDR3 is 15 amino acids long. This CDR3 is CASSEEGNVPGELFF. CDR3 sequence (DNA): TGCGCCAGCAGTGAAGAGGGCAACGTCCCCGGGGAGCTGTTTTTT.